Below, one TCR beta chain is given with its context. Its antigen is unknown. No qualities accompany the bases; no much larger clone lies one base away. The entry originates in a study of cytomegalovirus exposure and HLA in healthy donors (dated by TCRdb to 2017 to 2019). Notes on the research overall: According to a later analysis, one platform produced both the 120 validation repertoires and the roughly 660 repertoires of the first cohort. In addition to the first cohort of 500 to 850 subjects, a separate validation cohort of 120 different subjects was used. High-throughput TCR immunosequencing, statistical association of individual TCRs with disease status, and machine learning were combined to predict cytomegalovirus infection status. The study aimed to test whether signatures of past pathogen exposure could be identified by cataloging public T cell receptors. Results and caveats for the whole study, not just this receptor: In vitro tests confirmed that a few of the cytomegalovirus-associated TCR beta chains recognize cytomegalovirus antigens. The validation cohort had no HLA typing available for a later analysis, so co-occurrence within that cohort was assessed over all 120 or so repertoires. The study gave a list of some 150 TCR beta chains associated with cytomegalovirus. Cytomegalovirus status was reported to be diagnosed by the classifier with high specificity and sensitivity in both the original and validation cohorts. While some public TCRs were present in many individuals, most TCR sequences turned up only very rarely across donors. The authors suggested that the approach could potentially be extended to other disease states and immunological phenotypes. Of the cluster scores, 94% were above 0 in a later analysis, which found that TCRs clustered in the first cohort also tended to co-occur in the approximately 130 validation repertoires.

The donors were included in the validation cohort of 120 subjects, a group kept apart from the approximately 650-subject first cohort. Libraries were constructed by the immunoSEQ multiplex PCR assay. On the study's bioinformatics: A statistical classification framework was built for diagnosing cytomegalovirus status from the catalog of TCR beta chain sequences. TCRdb stores this immuneACCESS table with in-frame sequences only. Part of the clones is absent; in the studies checked, under half of the shortfall reflects unresolved V genes, and no reason is known for the rest. V and J calls and clone size are given by that table; D and trimming were obtained from the DNA. For this sample the table gives some 130,000 clones, of which around 89% were detected only once. The ten largest clones take up over 6% of the sample. The CDR3, from cysteine to phenylalanine, totals 15 residues. Only the CDR3 portion is preserved as DNA: 45 bases, with reading frame beginning at the first base. The junction shows trimming of 5 bases on V and 4 bases on J, and the gene matches do not reach 7 bases of it. The germline V gene specifies MNHEY as CDR1 and SVGAGI as CDR2.

Sample: PBMCs. Rearrangement joined TRBV6-5 to TRBJ1-1, and TRBD1 aligns with 10 junction nucleotides. The receptor was derived from a woman under 30 in good health and CMV-seropositive. DNA sequence: TGTGCCAGCAGTACCGACAGGGGGCGCATCACTGAAGCTTTCTTT. Protein translation: CASSTDRGRITEAFF.